These 14 T cell receptor beta chains share one sample of origin, sequenced in a study of blood T cell repertoires in COVID-19. Generated by immunoSEQ multiplex PCR, the TCRdb table keeps only in-frame clones and is missing some. Among about 230,000 clones listed, approximately 90% were seen once. Sequences were obtained from peripheral blood. All receptors come from a man between 45 and 60 years old with COVID-19, enrolled during active disease.

This rearrangement joins TRBV7-9 to TRBJ2-7, with 8 bases lining up with TRBD2. The germline CDR1 and CDR2 sequences are SEHNR and FQNEAQ (reference sequence). The CDR3 loop spans 15 amino acids. V was clipped by 6 bases and J by 1 base; unmatched bases: 8. The CDR3: CASRGFAGGSYEQYF. Here the CDR3 DNA reads TGTGCCAGCAGGGGATTCGCGGGGGGTTCCTACGAGCAGTACTTC.

The CDR3 is CASSMSREDNSPLHF. The CDR3 region has the DNA TGTGCCAGCTCAATGAGCCGGGAAGATAATTCACCCCTCCACTTT. This chain uses TRBV18 with TRBJ1-6; D gene ambiguous. The germline V gene encodes CDR1 KGHSH and CDR2 LQKENI. CDR3 length: 15 residues. Trimming took 5 bases from V and 5 from J, leaving 13 bases between them. Drawing the rest from reference TRBV18 and TRBJ1-6, the complete variable domain is NAGVMQNPRHLVRRRGQEARLRCSPMKGHSHVYWYRQLPEEGLKFMVYLQKENIIDESGMPKERFSAEFPKEGPSILRIQQVVRGDSAAYFCASSMSREDNSPLHFGNGTRLTVT.

The chain links TRBV3-1 (or the pseudogene TRBV3-2) to TRBJ1-3; maybe TRBD1 (5 bases). Germline CDR1 and CDR2: LGHDT and YNNKEL (reference sequence). The length of the CDR3 is 15 residues. The ends were cut back, 4 bases at V and 4 bases at J, with 14 bases in the middle. The CDR3 region is CASSPGGQLGNTIYF. CDR3 nucleotides: TGTGCCAGCAGCCCGGGTGGACAACTCGGAAACACCATATATTTT.

This chain links TRBV6-5 with TRBJ1-2; perhaps TRBD1 as D (6 bases). Germline V gene sequence: CDR1 MNHEY, CDR2 SVGAGI. The V and J ends lost 2 bases and 2 bases respectively, with 15 bases between them. The CDR3 is 16 amino acids. DNA for the CDR3: TGTGCCAGCAGTTACGCCCTGACAGGCTCCAACTATGGCTACACCTTC. It is translated as CASSYALTGSNYGYTF.

This sequence joins TRBV5-4 and TRBJ1-2, with 7 bases fitting TRBD1. V trimming: 4 bases; J trimming: 4 bases; junction bases outside the gene matches: 7. Per the germline V gene, CDR1 is SGHNT and CDR2 is YYREEE (reference sequence). This CDR3 is 14 amino acids long. The CDR3 spells CASSTGQAVYGYTF. The DNA of the CDR3 is TGTGCCAGCAGCACCGGACAGGCTGTCTATGGCTACACCTTC.

The genes are TRBV4-3 and TRBJ1-2, with D unclear. V was clipped by 0 bases and J by 2 bases, with 13 bases between them. Per germline, CDR1 LGHNA and CDR2 YSLEER. The length of the CDR3 is 16 residues. The DNA for the CDR3 is TGCGCCAGCAGCCAAGATTTTGGGCCCGCCAACTATGGCTACACCTTC. It codes for CASSQDFGPANYGYTF.

This clone has just a few counts. This chain uses TRBV15 with TRBJ1-2, with D hard to call. The V and J ends lost 3 bases and 2 bases respectively, with 10 bases between them. This CDR3 has 14 amino acids. Germline V gives CDR1 LNHNV, CDR2 YYDKDF (reference sequence). Written as DNA, the CDR3 is TGTGCCACCAGCAGCTCCCCGACAAACTATGGCTACACCTTC. Its translation is CATSSSPTNYGYTF.

The gene calls are TRBV19 and TRBJ2-3; D perhaps matches TRBD1 (5 bases). The length of the CDR3 is 16 residues. V lost 3 bases and J lost 5, with 18 bases in between. Germline values: CDR1 LNHDA, CDR2 SQIVND (reference sequence). CDR3 DNA sequence: TGTGCCAGTAGTATTTCCCTAAGGGGCCTCCAAGATACGCAGTATTTT. Translation gives CASSISLRGLQDTQYF. Complete variable domain (other parts from reference TRBV19 and TRBJ2-3): DGGITQSPKYLFRKEGQNVTLSCEQNLNHDAMYWYRQDPGQGLRLIYYSQIVNDFQKGDIAEGYSVSREKKESFPLTVTSAQKNPTAFYLCASSISLRGLQDTQYFGPGTRLTVL.

The genes are TRBV5-6 and TRBJ2-4; D is perhaps TRBD2 (6 bases). Germline lookup yields CDR1 SGHDT and CDR2 YYEEEE. Trimming shortened V by 2 bases and J by 10 bases, and 13 bases separated the two germline ends. The CDR3 has 13 amino acids. DNA of the CDR3: TGTGCCAGCAGCTTAGGGACTCTTGGAATTCAGTACTTC. Its translation: CASSLGTLGIQYF.

This clone appeared a single time. J is TRBJ2-7 and V is TRBV5-3; possibly TRBD1 for D (6 bases). TRBV5-3 counts as an open reading frame of uncertain function. V was pared by 0 bases and J by 2 bases, with 9 bases between. CDR3 length equals 14 residues. CDR3 protein: CARSLARDTYEQYF. CDR3 bases: TGTGCCAGAAGCTTGGCCCGGGACACCTACGAGCAGTACTTC.

The J gene is TRBJ2-2, the V gene TRBV18, with 12 bases matching TRBD2. The CDR3 spans 16 residues. V shed 4 bases, J shed 8 bases, and the junction held 8 bases outside the gene matches. The germline V gene has CDR1 KGHSH and CDR2 LQKENI. The CDR3, as DNA: TGTGCCAGCTCACGGACTAGCGGGACGGACATAGGGGAGCTGTTTTTT. As protein: CASSRTSGTDIGELFF. The full variable domain, in which reference TRBV18 and TRBJ2-2 provide the parts outside the CDR3, is NAGVMQNPRHLVRRRGQEARLRCSPMKGHSHVYWYRQLPEEGLKFMVYLQKENIIDESGMPKERFSAEFPKEGPSILRIQQVVRGDSAAYFCASSRTSGTDIGELFFGEGSRLTVL.

The CDR3: CASSLEGARGQPQHF. The CDR3 DNA reads TGCGCCAGCAGCTTGGAGGGGGCGCGCGGTCAGCCCCAGCATTTT. The chain employs TRBV5-1 and TRBJ1-5, with 7 bases lining up with TRBD1. The CDR3 runs to 15 residues. The germline V gene has CDR1 SGHRS and CDR2 YFSETQ. Unmatched junction bases numbered 6, after V lost 0 bases and J lost 6 bases.

The chain couples TRBV28 to TRBJ2-3; D call uncertain. The CDR3 contains 12 residues. The V and J ends lost 6 bases and 3 bases respectively, with 7 bases between them. CDR1 and CDR2 from the germline V gene are MDHEN and SYDVKM. This CDR3 reads CASSSNTDTQYF. For the CDR3, the DNA is TGTGCCAGCAGCTCTAATACAGATACGCAGTATTTT. Full variable domain (remainder filled in from reference TRBV28 and TRBJ2-3): DVKVTQSSRYLVKRTGEKVFLECVQDMDHENMFWYRQDPGLGLRLIYFSYDVKMKEKGDIPEGYSVSREKKERFSLILESASTNQTSMYLCASSSNTDTQYFGPGTRLTVL.

The genes are TRBV7-9 and TRBJ2-1; D unclear. CDR1 and CDR2 (germline): SEHNR, FQNEAQ (reference sequence). The CDR3 covers 12 residues. V lost 5 bases to trimming and J lost 10 bases, with 12 bases between them. CDR3 loop: CASSPPNGEQFF. Written as DNA, the CDR3 is TGTGCCAGCAGCCCTCCTAACGGGGAGCAGTTCTTC.